Included here is one TCR beta chain sequence, with context. The sample comes from a study of control samples from healthy donors and cancer patients. The CDR3 is 13 amino acids. The V end lost 6 bases, the J end lost 3 bases, and 11 bases lay between the germline ends. Germline lookup yields CDR1 MNHNY and CDR2 SVGAGI (reference sequence). The table came from immunoSEQ multiplex PCR; TCRdb's copy has only in-frame clones and leaves some out. The data contain about 160,000 clones, approximately 94% of them seen just once; the ten biggest clones take up approximately 14%. The TCR was taken from a man in his 60s with colorectal cancer. The sequenced material came from PBMCs. The gene calls are TRBV6-6 and TRBJ1-1; tentatively, D is TRBD1 (6 bases). The CDR3 DNA sequence: TGTGCCAGCAGCCTAACAGGGTACACTGAAGCTTTCTTT. It encodes CASSLTGYTEAFF.